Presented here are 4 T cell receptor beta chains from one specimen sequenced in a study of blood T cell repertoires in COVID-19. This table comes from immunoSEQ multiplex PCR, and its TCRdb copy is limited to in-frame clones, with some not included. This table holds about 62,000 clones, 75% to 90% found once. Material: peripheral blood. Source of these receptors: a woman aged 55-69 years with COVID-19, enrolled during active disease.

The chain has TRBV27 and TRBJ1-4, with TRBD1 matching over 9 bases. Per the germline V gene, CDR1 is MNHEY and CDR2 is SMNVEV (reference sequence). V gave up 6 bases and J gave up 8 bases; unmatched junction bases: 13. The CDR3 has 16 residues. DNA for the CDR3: TGTGCCAGCAGGAAACTACAGGGGGCGTCTATAGAAAAACTGTTTTTT. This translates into CASRKLQGASIEKLFF.

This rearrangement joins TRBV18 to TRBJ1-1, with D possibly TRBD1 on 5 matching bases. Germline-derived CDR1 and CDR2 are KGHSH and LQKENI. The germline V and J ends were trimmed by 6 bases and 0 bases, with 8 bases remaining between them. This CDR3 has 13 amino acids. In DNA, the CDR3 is TGTGCCAGCTCCGACAGCATGAACACTGAAGCTTTCTTT. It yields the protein CASSDSMNTEAFF.

In DNA form, the CDR3 reads TGTGCCATCAGATTGATTCTAGCGGGAGTTTCATACGAGCAGTACTTC. This sequence encodes CAIRLILAGVSYEQYF. The chain uses TRBV10-3 and TRBJ2-7, with 10 bases lining up with TRBD2. The V gene's germline CDR1 is ENHRY and CDR2 SYGVKD. This CDR3 has 16 residues. After removal of 6 bases from V and 4 bases from J, the junction contained 12 bases not matched to a gene.

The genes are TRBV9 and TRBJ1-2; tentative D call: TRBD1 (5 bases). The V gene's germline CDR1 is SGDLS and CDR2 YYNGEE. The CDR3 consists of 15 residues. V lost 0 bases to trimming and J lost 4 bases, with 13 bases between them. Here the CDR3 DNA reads TGTGCCAGCAGCGTAGCTGGGACTGGGGCCTATGGCTACACCTTC. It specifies CASSVAGTGAYGYTF.